These 17 T cell receptor beta chains share one sample of origin, sequenced in a study of blood T cell repertoires in COVID-19 (dated by TCRdb to the early 2020s). Library construction relied on the immunoSEQ multiplex PCR assay. TCRdb limited this immuneACCESS table to in-frame rearrangements with V and J called. A share of clones is missing; checked studies link under half to unresolved V genes, and the rest is unexplained. The table for this sample lists roughly 250,000 clones; about 83% of them were counted only once. The ten biggest clones cover 4% of the sample. Sequencing was done on a sample of peripheral blood. The receptors here all came from a man aged 45-60 years with acute or convalescent COVID-19.

The V call is TRBV19, the J call TRBJ2-5; D is unresolved. CDR3 size: 13 residues. V lost 1 base, J lost 2 bases, and 5 bases lay in between. Germline loops: CDR1 LNHDA, CDR2 SQIVND (reference sequence). CDR3 residues: CASSIGPQETQYF. The DNA for the CDR3 is TGTGCCAGTAGTATAGGTCCGCAAGAGACCCAGTACTTC.

The genes are TRBV30 and TRBJ2-5, with TRBD1 identical over 8 bases. After removal of 3 bases from V and 4 bases from J, the junction contained 13 bases not matched to a gene. CDR1 and CDR2 from the germline V gene are GTSNPN and SVGIG (reference sequence). The CDR3 length is 16 residues. The CDR3 DNA sequence: TGTGCCTGGAGCCGAGACGTGGGACAGGTGGGAGAGACCCAGTACTTC. Amino acids: CAWSRDVGQVGETQYF.

This rearrangement joins TRBV30 to TRBJ1-4, with TRBD1 matching over 10 bases. There are 16 residues in the CDR3. The germline gives CDR1 GTSNPN, CDR2 SVGIG (reference sequence). The V gene end was trimmed by 3 bases and the J gene end by 1 base; junction bases not matched to a gene: 5. The CDR3 DNA is TGTGCCTGGAGCCTAGGACAGGGGGTAACTAATGAAAAACTGTTTTTT. Protein: CAWSLGQGVTNEKLFF.

This sequence joins TRBV27 and TRBJ1-1, with D hard to call. The CDR3 extends over 13 amino acids. The germline CDR1 and CDR2 sequences are MNHEY and SMNVEV (reference sequence). V was shortened by 2 bases and J by 1 base, with 5 bases between the two germline ends. The CDR3, as DNA: TGTGCCAGCAGTTTAATACAGAACACTGAAGCTTTCTTT. Translating gives CASSLIQNTEAFF.

This chain links TRBV28 with TRBJ2-7; D may be TRBD1 (5 bases). This CDR3 is built from 15 residues. Looked up from germline, CDR1 is MDHEN and CDR2 is SYDVKM. Trimming pared 3 bases from V and 0 bases from J, leaving 12 bases between. For the CDR3, the DNA is TGTGCCAGCAGTTTCAGAGGACATAGCTCCTACGAGCAGTACTTC. It is translated as CASSFRGHSSYEQYF.

The chain carries TRBV2 and TRBJ1-2, with D hard to call. V lost 3 bases to trimming and J lost 5 bases, with 10 bases between them. The CDR3 has 13 amino acids. Germline V gene sequence: CDR1 SNHLY, CDR2 FYNNEI. The CDR3 is CASSESIQYGYTF. CDR3 DNA: TGTGCCAGCAGTGAGTCCATACAATATGGCTACACCTTC.

Only a few counts were recorded for this clone. The chain uses TRBV9 and TRBJ2-4, with 8 positions matching TRBD2. The length of the CDR3 is 18 residues. The V gene's germline CDR1 is SGDLS and CDR2 YYNGEE. V was pared by 0 bases and J by 6 bases, with 14 bases of the junction left unmatched. As DNA, the CDR3 is TGTGCCAGCAGCGTAGTGGCTAGCGGGCCCCCGTCTTCAAACATTCAGTACTTC. It is translated as CASSVVASGPPSSNIQYF.

Regarding this clone: Other DNA sequences of this sample code for an identical CDR3. The chain employs TRBV20-1 and TRBJ2-7; 9 positions agree with TRBD2. In germline, CDR1 is DFQATT, CDR2 SNEGSKA (reference sequence). V lost 7 bases and J lost 4; bases outside the gene matches: 2. CDR3 length equals 11 residues. DNA of the CDR3: TGCAGTGGACTAGCGGCGTACGAGCAGTACTTC. It translates to CSGLAAYEQYF.

The chain carries TRBV2 and TRBJ1-5; no firm D call. CDR3 length: 15 residues. In germline, CDR1 is SNHLY, CDR2 FYNNEI. Trimming stripped 5 bases from V and 2 bases from J, with 13 bases between. The CDR3 sequence: CASSPGFRGNQPQHF. The CDR3 bases are TGTGCCAGCAGTCCCGGATTTCGGGGCAATCAGCCCCAGCATTTT. Full variable domain (remainder filled in from reference TRBV2 and TRBJ1-5): EPEVTQTPSHQVTQMGQEVILRCVPISNHLYFYWYRQILGQKVEFLVSFYNNEISEKSEIFDDQFSVERPDGSNFTLKIRSTKLEDSAMYFCASSPGFRGNQPQHFGDGTRLSIL.

The chain uses TRBV6-5 and TRBJ1-2; D not resolved. V was shortened by 10 bases and J by 5 bases, with 17 bases between the two germline ends. The V gene's germline CDR1 is MNHEY and CDR2 SVGAGI. The CDR3 loop spans 13 amino acids. CDR3 bases: TGTGCCACCCAAAGAGAGGGATGGTATGGCTACACCTTC. It yields the protein CATQREGWYGYTF.

The chain is built from TRBV19 and TRBJ1-2; 7 bases are a match to TRBD1. CDR3 size: 14 residues. The germline gives CDR1 LNHDA, CDR2 SQIVND (reference sequence). V shed 7 bases and J 7 bases; nucleotides not matched to a gene: 12. The CDR3 spells CASTDLDRYSGYTF. DNA for the CDR3: TGTGCCAGTACCGATTTGGACAGGTATAGTGGCTACACCTTC.

The chain couples TRBV6-2 or TRBV6-3 to TRBJ1-6; D unclear. Germline V lookup: CDR1 MNHEY, CDR2 SVGEGT. Trimming pared 6 bases from V and 8 bases from J, leaving 11 bases between. The CDR3 contains 13 residues. CDR3 amino acids: CASSPQVYSPLHF. The CDR3 DNA is TGTGCCAGCAGCCCACAAGTCTATTCACCCCTCCACTTT.

This clone has more than one count but fewer than ten. This chain uses TRBV7-9 with TRBJ1-3; tentative D call: TRBD1 (5 bases). This CDR3 is built from 13 residues. Germline V lookup: CDR1 SEHNR, CDR2 FQNEAQ (reference sequence). Trimming shortened V by 5 bases and J by 3 bases, and 8 bases separated the two germline ends. The chain's CDR3 is CASSRGGGNTIYF. In DNA, the CDR3 is TGTGCCAGCAGCCGGGGGGGTGGAAACACCATATATTTT.

The chain employs TRBV5-1 and TRBJ1-6; no clear D. The length of the CDR3 is 15 residues. V dropped 4 bases and J dropped 9 bases, with 17 bases sitting between them. The germline V gene has CDR1 SGHRS and CDR2 YFSETQ. CDR3 sequence reads: CASSPSGDGTSPLHF. CDR3 DNA: TGCGCCAGCAGCCCCTCGGGAGATGGTACTTCACCCCTCCACTTT.

The rearrangement joins TRBV4-1 to TRBJ2-7, with D possibly matching TRBD1 (5 bases). The CDR3 extends over 16 amino acids. Trimming cost V 0 bases and J 3 bases, with 15 bases left between them. Per the germline V gene, CDR1 is MGHRA and CDR2 is YSYEKL. The CDR3 region is CASSQDGRGTGYEQYF. The CDR3 coding sequence is TGCGCCAGCAGCCAAGACGGAAGGGGAACAGGCTACGAGCAGTACTTC.

The chain employs TRBV24-1 and TRBJ2-7, with 9 bases fitting TRBD1. The germline V gene has CDR1 KGHDR and CDR2 SFDVKD. The CDR3 covers 15 residues. Germline trimming cut 2 bases from V and 5 bases from J; bases unmatched to any gene: 6. CDR3 DNA: TGTGCCACCAGTGATTCCGGGACAGGGTTGAACGAGCAGTACTTC. Translation: CATSDSGTGLNEQYF.

The rearrangement uses TRBV7-6 and TRBJ1-1, with 7 bases identical to TRBD1. The CDR3 is 14 residues long. The V segment lost 5 bases and the J segment 0 bases; nucleotides outside the gene matches: 3. Germline loops: CDR1 SGHVS, CDR2 FNYEAQ. The CDR3 here is CASSGTEVNTEAFF. As DNA, the CDR3 is TGTGCCAGCAGCGGGACAGAGGTGAACACTGAAGCTTTCTTT.